The 8 T cell receptor beta chains listed next were all sequenced from one sample in a study of PD-1 blockade in classical Hodgkin lymphoma. Assay used: immunoSEQ multiplex PCR; TCRdb lists only in-frame clones, some missing. The profile shows roughly 13,000 clones, around 85% of them singletons. Time point denoted: cycle 4 day 1 (C4D1), after 5 to 7 weeks of nivolumab. Following autologous stem cell transplantation, relapse occurred in every patient, and exposure to brentuximab vedotin varied. The study purified CD4+ T cells from thawed PBMCs using magnetic negative selection. The sequencing here drew on CD4+ T cells from blood, taken before the fourth cycle of nivolumab. The source of these receptors is a human donor with classical Hodgkin lymphoma.

The gene calls are TRBV7-9 and TRBJ1-4; 7 bases map to TRBD1. V dropped 1 base and J dropped 0; count of bases not matched to a gene: 2. Germline CDR1 and CDR2: SEHNR and FQNEAQ (reference sequence). The CDR3 sequence is 16 residues long. As DNA, the CDR3 is TGTGCCAGCAGCTTAGGGCAGGGGGCAACTAATGAAAAACTGTTTTTT. Translating it yields CASSLGQGATNEKLFF.

This chain uses TRBV5-4 with TRBJ1-1; D unresolved. This CDR3 contains 14 residues. Germline values: CDR1 SGHNT, CDR2 YYREEE (reference sequence). Trimming removed 4 bases at V and 1 base at J, with 11 bases between. In nucleotides, the CDR3 is TGTGCCAGCAGCCCGGTGGTGCAGAACACTGAAGCTTTCTTT. It specifies CASSPVVQNTEAFF. The full variable domain, in which reference TRBV5-4 and TRBJ1-1 provide the parts outside the CDR3, is ETGVTQSPTHLIKTRGQQVTLRCSSQSGHNTVSWYQQALGQGPQFIFQYYREEENGRGNFPPRFSGLQFPNYSSELNVNALELDDSALYLCASSPVVQNTEAFFGQGTRLTVV.

The CDR3 sequence: CASSFYGGTYEQFF. CDR3 nucleotide sequence: TGTGCCAGCAGTTTTTACGGGGGAACGTATGAGCAGTTCTTC. V is TRBV2 and J is TRBJ2-1, with D maybe TRBD2 (6 bases). The germline V and J ends were trimmed by 5 bases and 8 bases, with 16 bases remaining between them. This CDR3 spans 14 amino acids. The germline CDR1 and CDR2 sequences are SNHLY and FYNNEI.

Note on this clone: This specimen includes other DNA sequences encoding the same CDR3. V gene TRBV4-2 combines with J gene TRBJ1-5; 8 bases fit TRBD1. V shed 2 bases, J shed 5 bases, and the junction held 8 bases outside the gene matches. Germline V gene data show CDR1 as LGHNA and CDR2 as YNFKEQ. CDR3 size: 16 residues. CDR3 region: CASSQLGAGGHQPQHF. The CDR3 bases are TGTGCCAGCAGCCAACTCGGGGCAGGGGGCCATCAGCCCCAGCATTTT.

The chain recombines TRBV23-1 with TRBJ1-2; D gene unclear. TRBV23-1 has ORF status, its function being uncertain. The CDR3 runs 13 residues. Deletions cut 0 bases from V and 4 bases from J, with 6 bases between. CDR3 sequence reads: CASSQSSFYGYTF. The DNA for the CDR3 is TGCGCCAGCAGTCAATCGAGCTTCTATGGCTACACCTTC.

The chain links TRBV4-1 to TRBJ2-1, with 7 positions matching TRBD2. After removal of 3 bases from V and 0 bases from J, the junction contained 8 bases not matched to a gene. This CDR3 has 17 amino acids. Germline CDR1 is MGHRA and CDR2 is YSYEKL. The CDR3 region is CASSHFSGRSSYNEQFF. CDR3 DNA sequence: TGCGCCAGCAGCCATTTTAGCGGGCGGAGCTCCTACAATGAGCAGTTCTTC.

CDR3 bases: TGCGCCAGCAGCTGGGACAGGGGAACTGAAGCTTTCTTT. The encoded protein is CASSWDRGTEAFF. This rearrangement joins TRBV5-1 to TRBJ1-1; 10 bases are shared with TRBD1. The CDR3 is 13 residues long. Losses at the gene ends were 3 bases for V and 5 bases for J; bases not matched to a gene: 1. The germline V gene encodes CDR1 SGHRS and CDR2 YFSETQ.

The V gene is TRBV5-1, the J gene TRBJ2-7; 9 bases are shared with TRBD1. Trimming removed 4 bases from V and 5 bases from J; junction bases left unmatched: 10. The CDR3 has 15 residues. Germline CDR1 is SGHRS and CDR2 is YFSETQ. The chain's CDR3 is CASSGTGGDSHEQYF. The CDR3 coding sequence is TGCGCCAGCAGCGGAACAGGGGGCGATTCCCACGAGCAGTACTTC.